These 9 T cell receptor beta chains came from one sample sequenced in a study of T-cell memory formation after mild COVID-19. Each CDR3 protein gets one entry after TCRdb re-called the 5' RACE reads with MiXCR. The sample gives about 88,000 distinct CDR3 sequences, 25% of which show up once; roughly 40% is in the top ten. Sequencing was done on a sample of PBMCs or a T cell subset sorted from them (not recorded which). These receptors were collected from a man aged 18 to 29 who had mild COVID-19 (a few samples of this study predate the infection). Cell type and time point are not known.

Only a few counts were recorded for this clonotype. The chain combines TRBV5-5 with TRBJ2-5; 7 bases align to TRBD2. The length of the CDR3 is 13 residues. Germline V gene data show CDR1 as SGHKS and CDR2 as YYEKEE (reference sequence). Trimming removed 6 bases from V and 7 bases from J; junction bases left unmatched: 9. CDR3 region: CASTPSWEGTQYF. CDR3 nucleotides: TGTGCCAGCACCCCGAGTTGGGAGGGGACCCAGTACTTC.

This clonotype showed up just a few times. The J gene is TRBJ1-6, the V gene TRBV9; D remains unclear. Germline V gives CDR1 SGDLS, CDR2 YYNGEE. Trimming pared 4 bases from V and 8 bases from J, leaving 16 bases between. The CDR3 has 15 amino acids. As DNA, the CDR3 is TGTGCCAGCAGCCCAGGAAACACGGGATATTCACCCCTCCACTTT. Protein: CASSPGNTGYSPLHF.

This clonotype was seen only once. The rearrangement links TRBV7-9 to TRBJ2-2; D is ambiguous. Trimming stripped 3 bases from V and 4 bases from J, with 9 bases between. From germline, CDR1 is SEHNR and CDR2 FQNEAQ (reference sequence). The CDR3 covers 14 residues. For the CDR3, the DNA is TGTGCCAGCAGCTTGAGAGTGGGCACCGGGGAGCTGTTTTTT. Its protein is CASSLRVGTGELFF. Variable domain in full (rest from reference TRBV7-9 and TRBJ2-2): DTGVSQNPRHKITKRGQNVTFRCDPISEHNRLYWYRQTLGQGPEFLTYFQNEAQLEKSRLLSDRFSAERPKGSFSTLEIQRTEQGDSAMYLCASSLRVGTGELFFGEGSRLTVL.

The CDR3 protein is CASSVGTSGYEQYF. The CDR3 region has the DNA TGTGCCAGCAGTGTTGGGACTAGCGGGTACGAGCAGTACTTC. This chain connects TRBV25-1 to TRBJ2-7; 12 bases agree with TRBD2. The germline gives CDR1 MGHDK, CDR2 SYGVNS. Trimming at V came to 4 bases and at J to 4 bases, leaving 2 bases not matched to a gene. This CDR3 comprises 14 residues.

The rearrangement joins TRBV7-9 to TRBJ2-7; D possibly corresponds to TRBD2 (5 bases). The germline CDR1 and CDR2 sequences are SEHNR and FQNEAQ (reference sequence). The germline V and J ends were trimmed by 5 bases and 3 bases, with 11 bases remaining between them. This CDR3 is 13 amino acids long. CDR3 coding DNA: TGTGCCAGCAGCCAAGGACTGGGCTACGAGCAGTACGTC. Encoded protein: CASSQGLGYEQYV.

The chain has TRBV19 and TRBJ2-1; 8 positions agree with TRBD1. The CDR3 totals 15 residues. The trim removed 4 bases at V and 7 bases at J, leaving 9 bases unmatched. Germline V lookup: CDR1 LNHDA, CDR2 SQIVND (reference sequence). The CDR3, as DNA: TGTGCCAGTAGTACCGGGACAGGCGTTAGGAATGAGCAGTTCTTC. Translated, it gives CASSTGTGVRNEQFF.

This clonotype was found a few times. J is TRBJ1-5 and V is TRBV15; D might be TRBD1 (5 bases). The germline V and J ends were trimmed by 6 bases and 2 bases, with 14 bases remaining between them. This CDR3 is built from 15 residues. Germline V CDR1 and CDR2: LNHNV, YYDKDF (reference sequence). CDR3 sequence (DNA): TGTGCCACCAGACCGGGGGAATTGCGCAATCAGCCCCAGCATTTT. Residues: CATRPGELRNQPQHF.

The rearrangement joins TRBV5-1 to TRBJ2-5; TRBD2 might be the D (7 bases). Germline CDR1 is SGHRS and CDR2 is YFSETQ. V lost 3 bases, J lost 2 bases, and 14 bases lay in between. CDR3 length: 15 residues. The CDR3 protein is CASSSEGGSQETQYF. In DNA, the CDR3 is TGCGCCAGCAGCTCCGAGGGGGGGTCTCAAGAGACCCAGTACTTC.

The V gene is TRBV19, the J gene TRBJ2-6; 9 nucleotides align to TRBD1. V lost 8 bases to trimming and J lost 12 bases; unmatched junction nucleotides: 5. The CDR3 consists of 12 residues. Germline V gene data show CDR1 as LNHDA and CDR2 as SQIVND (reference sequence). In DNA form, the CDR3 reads TGTGCCAGTGGACAGGGGCCCTTCGTCCTGACTTTC. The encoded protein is CASGQGPFVLTF.